These 3 T cell receptor beta chains were sequenced from one sample in a study of cytomegalovirus exposure and HLA in healthy donors. Primers for the PCR totalled 60 Vbeta and 13 Jbeta. TCRdb keeps only in-frame clones here, not all; method: immunoSEQ multiplex PCR. Here the sample table reports some 96,000 clones. Sequencing was done on a sample of PBMCs. These receptors were obtained from a woman aged 25 to 39 in good health and CMV-seronegative.

V is TRBV19 and J is TRBJ1-5; D remains ambiguous. Germline CDR1 is LNHDA and CDR2 is SQIVND (reference sequence). The length of the CDR3 is 14 residues. V lost 2 bases, J lost 1 base, and 6 bases lay in between. The CDR3, as DNA: TGTGCCAGTAGTATAACAGACAGCAATCAGCCCCAGCATTTT. Its translation: CASSITDSNQPQHF.

This sequence joins TRBV28 and TRBJ1-4, with D possibly TRBD1 on 6 matching bases. V lost 7 bases and J 3 bases, leaving 15 bases between the germline ends. Germline V gene sequence: CDR1 MDHEN, CDR2 SYDVKM. CDR3 length equals 15 residues. CDR3 in DNA: TGTGCCAGCACGTCACAGGGCCGGTCTAATGAAAAACTGTTTTTT. It yields the protein CASTSQGRSNEKLFF.

This chain uses TRBV19 with TRBJ1-4; TRBD1 matches at 7 bases. V gave up 3 bases and J gave up 10 bases; unmatched junction bases: 8. The CDR3 is 14 amino acids. The V gene's germline CDR1 is LNHDA and CDR2 SQIVND (reference sequence). CDR3 protein: CASSMETGTVKLFF. CDR3 nucleotides: TGTGCCAGTAGTATGGAGACAGGGACCGTAAAACTGTTTTTT.